A single sample is the source of the 21 T cell receptor beta chains below, sequenced in a study of regulatory T cells in long-lasting Graves disease. Time point in this sample: newly diagnosed GD, antithyroid drugs for less than 3 months. Following extraction of RNA from PBMCs, that RNA was used to make the TCR library. Arm-PCR of CDR3 regions with iRepertoire HTBI primers generated TCR beta libraries. In TCRdb, the multiplex PCR reads were re-called with MiXCR into one record per CDR3 protein. The sample records some 320,000 distinct CDR3 sequences, about 18% being singletons. Sample: peripheral blood mononuclear cells (PBMCs), taken at new diagnosis, from a patient treated with antithyroid drugs. Receptors originate from a female donor with Graves disease.

The chain is built from TRBV20-1 and TRBJ2-3; no firm D call. V dropped 1 base and J dropped 4 bases, with 12 bases sitting between them. Germline V gene data show CDR1 as DFQATT and CDR2 as SNEGSKA (reference sequence). There are 14 residues in the CDR3. CDR3 in amino acids: CSARAPVLADTQYF. CDR3 nucleotides: TGCAGTGCTAGAGCCCCCGTATTAGCAGATACGCAGTATTTT.

The rearrangement joins TRBV27 to TRBJ1-2; D may be TRBD1 (5 bases). In germline, CDR1 is MNHEY, CDR2 SMNVEV (reference sequence). This CDR3 is 14 amino acids long. With 6 bases removed from V and 4 bases from J, the gap between germline ends came to 15 bases. CDR3 DNA: TGTGCCAGCAGCTATCGACAGAGTGGCTATGGCTACACCTTC. Translation: CASSYRQSGYGYTF.

This clonotype was counted between two and nine times. The chain is built from TRBV29-1 and TRBJ2-2, with 7 bases that match TRBD1. Per the germline V gene, CDR1 is SQVTM and CDR2 is ANQGSEA. V lost 5 bases and J lost 4; bases outside the gene matches: 4. The CDR3 sequence is 13 residues long. Here the CDR3 reads CSVLQGFTGELFF. CDR3 in DNA: TGCAGCGTTCTACAGGGGTTCACCGGGGAGCTGTTTTTT.

Comment on this clonotype: A read error may explain this, as a much larger clone is one base away. V gene TRBV19 combines with J gene TRBJ2-2; D is possibly TRBD2 (5 bases). The CDR3 runs 15 residues. Germline assignment: CDR1 LNHDA and CDR2 SQIVND (reference sequence). CDR3 DNA sequence: TGTGCCAGTAGTCCCCGGACTGGGAACACCAGGGAGCTGTTTTTT. Translated: CASSPRTGNTRELFF. Drawing the rest from reference TRBV19 and TRBJ2-2, the complete variable domain is DGGITQSPKYLFRKEGQNVTLSCEQNLNHDAMYWYRQDPGQGLRLIYYSQIVNDFQKGDIAEGYSVSREKKESFPLTVTSAQKNPTAFYLCASSPRTGNTRELFFGEGSRLTVL.

Concerning this clonotype itself: A much more abundant neighbour one base away suggests this may be a read error. The chain links TRBV19 to TRBJ2-7; D is unclear. The V gene lost 3 bases and the J gene lost 9 bases, with 15 bases spanning the gap. Germline CDR1 is LNHDA and CDR2 is SQIVND (reference sequence). This CDR3 has 13 amino acids. CDR3 amino acids: CASSMSLGRGQYF. The DNA of the CDR3 is TGTGCCAGTAGTATGTCACTCGGGCGCGGGCAGTACTTC.

This clonotype was seen just once. Just one base apart from a much larger clone, this may be a read error. Here the CDR3 omits its conserved ending phenylalanine or tryptophan, so a read error is the likely source. The rearrangement joins TRBV18 to TRBJ1-5; weak D call: TRBD1 (5 bases). V was pared by 8 bases and J by 2 bases, with 22 bases between. CDR1 and CDR2 from the germline V gene are KGHSH and LQKENI. The CDR3 loop spans 17 amino acids. CDR3 sequence reads: CASTQDFGRVGNQPQHL. The CDR3, as DNA: TGTGCCAGCACGCAAGACTTCGGCAGGGTGGGCAATCAGCCCCAGCATCTT.

This clonotype was detected only a few times. CDR3 loop: CASSYSTDSYEQYF. CDR3 bases: TGTGCCAGCAGTTACTCTACAGACAGTTACGAGCAGTACTTC. J is TRBJ2-7 and V is TRBV6-5; D is possibly TRBD1 (5 bases). This CDR3 comprises 14 residues. Deletions cut 0 bases from V and 4 bases from J, with 10 bases between. Germline CDR1 reads MNHEY; CDR2 reads SVGAGI.

J is TRBJ1-5 and V is TRBV28, with TRBD1 matching 7 bases. Trimming cost V 7 bases and J 1 base; bases outside gene matches: 7. Germline V gene lookup returns CDR1 MDHEN and CDR2 SYDVKM. The CDR3 runs 15 residues. CDR3 nucleotides: TGTGCCAGCACTCAACAGGGGTGGAGCAATCAGCCCCAGCATTTT. The encoded protein is CASTQQGWSNQPQHF.

This clonotype occurred a few times. J is TRBJ1-6 and V is TRBV20-1; TRBD1 might be the D (5 bases). The CDR3 is 16 residues long. V was shortened by 3 bases and J by 7 bases, with 19 bases between the two germline ends. Germline lookup yields CDR1 DFQATT and CDR2 SNEGSKA (reference sequence). The CDR3 here is CSASPDRGLWNSPLHF. The CDR3 DNA reads TGCAGTGCTAGTCCCGACAGAGGCCTTTGGAATTCACCCCTCCACTTT.

The chain carries TRBV10-3 and TRBJ2-7; D possibly matches TRBD1 or TRBD2 (5 bases each). V gave up 2 bases and J gave up 0 bases, with 14 bases separating them. Germline CDR1 and CDR2: ENHRY and SYGVKD. This CDR3 contains 16 residues. CDR3 DNA sequence: TGTGCCATCAGTGAGGGGGACCACACGCCCTCCTACGAGCAGTACTTC. It yields the protein CAISEGDHTPSYEQYF.

This clonotype appeared many times. This sequence joins TRBV25-1 and TRBJ1-2; unclear D gene. Per germline, CDR1 MGHDK and CDR2 SYGVNS. Trimming left V 3 bases short and J 7 bases short, with 12 bases between. The CDR3 is 13 amino acids. The chain's CDR3 is CASSDSTVGGYTF. The CDR3 region has the DNA TGTGCCAGCAGTGATTCTACAGTTGGTGGCTACACCTTC.

With respect to this clonotype: This could be a read error, since a much larger clone is one nucleotide away. The V and J genes are TRBV3-1 and TRBJ2-3; 7 bases are a match to TRBD1. The CDR3 is made up of 14 amino acids. CDR1 is LGHDT and CDR2 is YNNKEL in the germline V gene (reference sequence). The DNA of the CDR3 is TGTCCCAGCAGCCAACATACAGGGGCAGATACGCAGTATTTT. Translation: CPSSQHTGADTQYF.

Note on this clonotype: A much larger clonotype is one base distant, so this may be a read error. The CDR3 nucleotides read TGTGCCAGTAGTTATCAAGTGAACACTGAAGCTTTCTTT. It is translated as CASSYQVNTEAFF. The gene calls are TRBV19 and TRBJ1-1, with unresolved D. V lost 5 bases and J lost 0, with 7 bases in between. The CDR3 length is 13 residues. Per germline, CDR1 LNHDA and CDR2 SQIVND (reference sequence).

Here the CDR3 reads CASSYRDRVGTGELFF. The CDR3 DNA reads as TGTGCCAGCAGTTACCGGGACAGGGTAGGGACCGGGGAGCTGTTTTTT. The chain uses TRBV11-1 and TRBJ2-2; 9 positions agree with TRBD1. Germline CDR1 SGHAT, CDR2 FQDESV (reference sequence). The trim removed 6 bases at V and 5 bases at J, leaving 10 bases unmatched. The CDR3 spans 16 residues.

At least ten counts were recorded for this clonotype. The V gene is TRBV24-1, the J gene TRBJ2-7; D is uncertain. Trimming removed 1 base at V and 5 bases at J, with 5 bases between. Germline CDR1 reads KGHDR; CDR2 reads SFDVKD. CDR3 length: 12 residues. CDR3 in amino acids: CATSDFGDEQYF. The DNA of the CDR3 is TGTGCCACCAGTGATTTTGGGGACGAGCAGTACTTC.

This clonotype was recorded at least ten times. The chain couples TRBV6-5 to TRBJ2-2; D unresolved. This CDR3 contains 12 residues. With 3 bases removed from V and 6 bases from J, the gap between germline ends came to 5 bases. CDR1 MNHEY and CDR2 SVGAGI come from the germline V gene. The CDR3 sequence: CASSYIPGELFF. The CDR3 nucleotides read TGTGCCAGCAGTTATATCCCCGGGGAGCTGTTTTTT.

This clonotype came up many times. The rearrangement uses TRBV6-2 or TRBV6-3 and TRBJ1-1, with D unresolved. This CDR3 is built from 12 residues. V lost 6 bases, J lost 5 bases, and 10 bases lay in between. Germline V lookup: CDR1 MNHEY, CDR2 SVGEGT. DNA of the CDR3: TGTGCCAGCAGCCCCACGGGGACTGAAGCTTTCTTT. It encodes CASSPTGTEAFF.

Ten or more counts support this clonotype. This rearrangement joins TRBV28 to TRBJ1-2, with unresolved D. Germline V gene data show CDR1 as MDHEN and CDR2 as SYDVKM. This CDR3 contains 16 residues. Trimming removed 5 bases from V and 5 bases from J, with 21 bases in between. This chain's CDR3 is CASSPLLQVYMYGYTF. The DNA for the CDR3 is TGTGCCAGCAGTCCACTCCTTCAGGTCTATATGTATGGCTACACCTTC.

The rearrangement uses TRBV5-1 and TRBJ2-2; possible D gene TRBD1, 5 bases. This CDR3 has 15 residues. Germline values: CDR1 SGHRS, CDR2 YFSETQ. V shed 7 bases and J shed 8 bases, with 21 bases lying between them. The CDR3 sequence is CASQTQGLFAGELFF. The CDR3 DNA reads as TGCGCCAGCCAGACCCAGGGCTTGTTTGCGGGGGAGCTGTTTTTT.

In its sample, this clonotype was seen many times. The chain joins TRBV12-3 or TRBV12-4 to TRBJ2-2; the match to TRBD1 covers 8 bases. There are 17 residues in the CDR3. V shed 0 bases and J 5 bases; nucleotides not matched to a gene: 8. The CDR3 region is CASSLATGERRTGELFF. In DNA, the CDR3 is TGTGCCAGCAGTTTAGCGACAGGGGAGAGACGTACCGGGGAGCTGTTTTTT.

This clonotype was seen ten or more times. The chain has TRBV5-1 and TRBJ2-7; 8 bases line up with TRBD1. Germline CDR1 and CDR2: SGHRS and YFSETQ. This CDR3 is built from 13 residues. Trimming cost V 4 bases and J 5 bases; bases outside gene matches: 5. The CDR3 DNA follows: TGCGCCAGCAGCCCGACAGGGGAAGACGAGCAGTACTTC. It specifies CASSPTGEDEQYF.